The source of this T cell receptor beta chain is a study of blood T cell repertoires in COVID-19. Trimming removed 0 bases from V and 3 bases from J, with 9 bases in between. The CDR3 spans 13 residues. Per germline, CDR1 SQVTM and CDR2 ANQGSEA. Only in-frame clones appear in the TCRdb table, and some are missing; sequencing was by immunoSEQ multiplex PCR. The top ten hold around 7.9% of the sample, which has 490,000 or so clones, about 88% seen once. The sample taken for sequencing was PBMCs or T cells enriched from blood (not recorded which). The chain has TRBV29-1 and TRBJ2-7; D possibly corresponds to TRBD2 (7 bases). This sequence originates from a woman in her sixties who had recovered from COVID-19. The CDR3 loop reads CSVEEGGGYEQYF. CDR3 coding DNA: TGCAGCGTTGAAGAGGGAGGGGGCTACGAGCAGTACTTC.